This is a list of T cell receptor beta chains from one sample in a study of shared clonotypes between healthy human individuals. The table came from immunoSEQ multiplex PCR; TCRdb's copy has only in-frame clones and leaves some out. The repertoire holds over a million clones, with 95% to 97% as singletons. Sequencing was performed on naive CD4+ T cells sorted from blood. Receptors were obtained from a man aged 25-45 years in good health. Each CDR3 is given with its conserved first and last residue. Each record gives: D gene, V gene, CDR3 protein. A D gene is named only where the DNA matches it firmly.

d_gene: TRBD2
v_gene: TRBV28
CDR3aa: CAGTHSGTGSNEQFF

d_gene: TRBD1
v_gene: TRBV5-6
CDR3aa: CASTESYRGDNEQFF

d_gene: TRBD2
v_gene: TRBV5-4
CDR3aa: CASSPGLAENIQYF

d_gene: TRBD2
v_gene: TRBV5-1
CDR3aa: CASSPGTSRSSYEQYF

d_gene: .
v_gene: TRBV27
CDR3aa: CASSFLHQGTEAFF

d_gene: .
v_gene: TRBV13
CDR3aa: CASSPGTPEDGANVLTF

d_gene: TRBD2
v_gene: TRBV27
CDR3aa: CASNRAGGDTGELFF

d_gene: .
v_gene: TRBV6-6
CDR3aa: CASSYSGHSSGNTIYF

d_gene: .
v_gene: TRBV7-2
CDR3aa: CASSLTVVVLTGELFF

d_gene: .
v_gene: TRBV11-2
CDR3aa: CASSLVGGSYNEQFF

d_gene: .
v_gene: TRBV10-2
CDR3aa: CASSEVYSYNEQFF

d_gene: TRBD1
v_gene: TRBV6-5
CDR3aa: CASSYYWTGSYEQYF

d_gene: TRBD1
v_gene: TRBV7-9
CDR3aa: CASSMGTGLEQYF

d_gene: .
v_gene: TRBV2
CDR3aa: CASSEGGGLNTEAFF

d_gene: .
v_gene: TRBV6-1
CDR3aa: CASSEVGGIGEKLFF

d_gene: TRBD1
v_gene: TRBV27
CDR3aa: CASSMETGTGALPKLEQFF

d_gene: TRBD1
v_gene: TRBV18
CDR3aa: CASSPRQGSYEQYF

d_gene: TRBD1
v_gene: TRBV5-4
CDR3aa: CASSIDRDGPLAFF

d_gene: .
v_gene: TRBV30
CDR3aa: CAWSESMRNQPQHF

d_gene: .
v_gene: TRBV5-1
CDR3aa: CASSLAKVTDTQYF

d_gene: .
v_gene: TRBV9
CDR3aa: CASSPWPDNEKLFF

d_gene: .
v_gene: TRBV28
CDR3aa: CASSESGLTVEQYF

d_gene: TRBD2
v_gene: TRBV7-2
CDR3aa: CASSLWDLAGISGANVLTF

d_gene: TRBD1
v_gene: TRBV9
CDR3aa: CASSGDRGEGETQYF